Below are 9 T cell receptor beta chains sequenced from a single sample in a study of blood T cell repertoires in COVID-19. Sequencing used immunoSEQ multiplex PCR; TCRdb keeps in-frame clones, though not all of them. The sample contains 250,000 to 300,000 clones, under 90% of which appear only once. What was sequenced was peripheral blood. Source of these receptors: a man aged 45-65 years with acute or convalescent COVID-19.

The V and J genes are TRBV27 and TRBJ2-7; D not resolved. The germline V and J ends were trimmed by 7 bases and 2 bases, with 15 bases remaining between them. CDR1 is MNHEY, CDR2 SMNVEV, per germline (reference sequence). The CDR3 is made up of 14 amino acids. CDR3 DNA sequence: TGTGCCAGCACGCCTACAGTCCCCCCCTACGAGCAGTACTTC. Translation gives CASTPTVPPYEQYF.

The CDR3 sequence is CASSPQNTEAFF. Written as DNA, the CDR3 is TGTGCCAGCAGCCCCCAAAACACTGAAGCTTTCTTT. The V gene is TRBV7-9, the J gene TRBJ1-1; no reliable D call. CDR3 size: 12 residues. Germline CDR1 is SEHNR and CDR2 is FQNEAQ (reference sequence). Trimming left V 5 bases short and J 2 bases short, with 6 bases between.

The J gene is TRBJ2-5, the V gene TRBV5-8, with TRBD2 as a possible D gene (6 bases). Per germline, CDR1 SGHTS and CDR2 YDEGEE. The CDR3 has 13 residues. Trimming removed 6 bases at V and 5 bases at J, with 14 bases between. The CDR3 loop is CASIAREWETQYF. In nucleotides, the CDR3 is TGTGCCAGCATCGCACGGGAGTGGGAGACCCAGTACTTC.

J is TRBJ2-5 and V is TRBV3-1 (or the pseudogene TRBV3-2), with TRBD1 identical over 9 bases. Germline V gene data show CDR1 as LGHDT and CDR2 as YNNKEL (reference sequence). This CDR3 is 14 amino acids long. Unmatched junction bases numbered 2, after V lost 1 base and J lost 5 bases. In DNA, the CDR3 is TGTGCCAGCAGCCAAGGGACAGGGGCGGAGACCCAGTACTTC. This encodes CASSQGTGAETQYF.

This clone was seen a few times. The CDR3 spells CASSPRIGVEYEQYF. CDR3 coding DNA: TGTGCCAGCAGCCCAAGAATAGGGGTAGAGTACGAGCAGTACTTC. J is TRBJ2-7 and V is TRBV7-6; tentatively, D is TRBD1 (5 bases). Germline V gene lookup returns CDR1 SGHVS and CDR2 FNYEAQ. Trimming left V 5 bases short and J 4 bases short, with 18 bases between. This CDR3 comprises 15 residues.

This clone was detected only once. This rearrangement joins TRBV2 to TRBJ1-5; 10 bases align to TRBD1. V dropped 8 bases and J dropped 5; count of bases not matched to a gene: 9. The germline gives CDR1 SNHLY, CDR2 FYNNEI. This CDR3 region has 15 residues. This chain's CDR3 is CASRGGQGGYQPQHF. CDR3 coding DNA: TGTGCCAGCCGGGGAGGACAGGGGGGTTATCAGCCCCAGCATTTT.

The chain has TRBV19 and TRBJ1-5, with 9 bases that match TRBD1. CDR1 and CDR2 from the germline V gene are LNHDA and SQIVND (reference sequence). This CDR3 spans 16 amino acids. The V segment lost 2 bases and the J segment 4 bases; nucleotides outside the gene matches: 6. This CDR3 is CASSIRGQGINQPQHF. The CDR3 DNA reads TGTGCCAGTAGTATAAGAGGACAGGGGATAAATCAGCCCCAGCATTTT. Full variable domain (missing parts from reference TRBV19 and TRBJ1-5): DGGITQSPKYLFRKEGQNVTLSCEQNLNHDAMYWYRQDPGQGLRLIYYSQIVNDFQKGDIAEGYSVSREKKESFPLTVTSAQKNPTAFYLCASSIRGQGINQPQHFGDGTRLSIL.

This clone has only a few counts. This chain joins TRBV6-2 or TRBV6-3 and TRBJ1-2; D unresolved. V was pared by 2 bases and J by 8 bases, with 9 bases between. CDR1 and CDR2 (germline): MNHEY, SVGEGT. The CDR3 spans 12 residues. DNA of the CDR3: TGTGCCAGCAGTTACGCTCAGTGGGGCTACACCTTC. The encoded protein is CASSYAQWGYTF.

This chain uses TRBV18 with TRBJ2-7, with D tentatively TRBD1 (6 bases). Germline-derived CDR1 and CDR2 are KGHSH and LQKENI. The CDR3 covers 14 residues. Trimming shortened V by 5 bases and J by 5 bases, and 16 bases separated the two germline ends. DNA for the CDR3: TGTGCCAGCTCAGCAAACAGGGTTTTGGACGAGCAGTACTTC. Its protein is CASSANRVLDEQYF. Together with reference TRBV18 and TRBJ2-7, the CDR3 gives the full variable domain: NAGVMQNPRHLVRRRGQEARLRCSPMKGHSHVYWYRQLPEEGLKFMVYLQKENIIDESGMPKERFSAEFPKEGPSILRIQQVVRGDSAAYFCASSANRVLDEQYFGPGTRLTVT.